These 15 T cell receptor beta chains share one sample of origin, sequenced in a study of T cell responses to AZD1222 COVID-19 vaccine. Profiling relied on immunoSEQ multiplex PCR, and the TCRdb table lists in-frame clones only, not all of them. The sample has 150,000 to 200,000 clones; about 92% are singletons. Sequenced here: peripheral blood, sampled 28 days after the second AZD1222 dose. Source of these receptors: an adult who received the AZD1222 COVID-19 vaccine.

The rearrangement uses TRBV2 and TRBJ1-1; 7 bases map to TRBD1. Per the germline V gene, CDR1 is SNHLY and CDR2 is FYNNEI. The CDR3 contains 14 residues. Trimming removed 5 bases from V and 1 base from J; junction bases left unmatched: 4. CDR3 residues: CASSFWDRNTEAFF. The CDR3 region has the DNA TGTGCCAGCAGTTTTTGGGACAGGAACACTGAAGCTTTCTTT. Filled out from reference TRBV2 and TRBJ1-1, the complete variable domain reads EPEVTQTPSHQVTQMGQEVILRCVPISNHLYFYWYRQILGQKVEFLVSFYNNEISEKSEIFDDQFSVERPDGSNFTLKIRSTKLEDSAMYFCASSFWDRNTEAFFGQGTRLTVV.

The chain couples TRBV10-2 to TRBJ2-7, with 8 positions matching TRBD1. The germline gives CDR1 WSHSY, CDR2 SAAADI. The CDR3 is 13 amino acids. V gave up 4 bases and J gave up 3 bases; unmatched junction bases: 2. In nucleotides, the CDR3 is TGCGCCAGCAGTGTGGACAGGGTCTACGAGCAGTACTTC. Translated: CASSVDRVYEQYF.

CDR3 nucleotide sequence: TGTGCCATCAGCCAACAGGGAGGTGGAAACACCATATATTTT. Translation: CAISQQGGGNTIYF. V gene TRBV10-3 combines with J gene TRBJ1-3, with D tentatively TRBD1 (6 bases). CDR3 length equals 14 residues. V was clipped by 6 bases and J by 3 bases, with 12 bases between them. Germline CDR1 and CDR2: ENHRY and SYGVKD.

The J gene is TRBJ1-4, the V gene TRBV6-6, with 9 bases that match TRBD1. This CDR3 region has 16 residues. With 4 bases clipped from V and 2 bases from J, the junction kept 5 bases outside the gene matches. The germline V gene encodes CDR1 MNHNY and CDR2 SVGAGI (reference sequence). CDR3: CASSSDRGGTNEKLFF. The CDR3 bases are TGTGCCAGCAGTTCCGACAGGGGGGGTACTAATGAAAAACTGTTTTTT.

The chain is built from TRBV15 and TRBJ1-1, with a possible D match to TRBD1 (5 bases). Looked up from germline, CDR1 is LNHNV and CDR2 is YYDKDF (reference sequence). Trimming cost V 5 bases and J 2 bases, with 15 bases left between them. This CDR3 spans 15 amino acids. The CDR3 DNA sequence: TGTGCCACCAGCGCCCTCGGGACGGGCAACACTGAAGCTTTCTTT. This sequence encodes CATSALGTGNTEAFF.

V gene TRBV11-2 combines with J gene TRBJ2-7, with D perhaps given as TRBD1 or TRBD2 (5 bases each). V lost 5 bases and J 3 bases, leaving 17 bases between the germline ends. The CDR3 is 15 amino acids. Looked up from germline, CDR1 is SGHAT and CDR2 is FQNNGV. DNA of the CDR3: TGTGCCAGCAGCCCCGGGGTAGGGGAAGGCTACGAGCAGTACTTC. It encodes CASSPGVGEGYEQYF.

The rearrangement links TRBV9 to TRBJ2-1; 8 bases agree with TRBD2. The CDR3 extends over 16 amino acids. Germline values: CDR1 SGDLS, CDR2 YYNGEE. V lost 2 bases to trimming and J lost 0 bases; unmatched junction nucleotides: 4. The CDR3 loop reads CASSVAGGFSYNEQFF. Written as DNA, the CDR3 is TGTGCCAGCAGCGTTGCGGGGGGCTTCTCCTACAATGAGCAGTTCTTC.

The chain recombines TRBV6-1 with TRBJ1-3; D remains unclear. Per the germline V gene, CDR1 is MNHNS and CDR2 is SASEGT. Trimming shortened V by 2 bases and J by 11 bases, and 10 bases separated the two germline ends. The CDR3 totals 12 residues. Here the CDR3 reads CASSESRLPIYF. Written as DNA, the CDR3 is TGTGCCAGCAGTGAATCCCGCCTCCCCATATATTTT.

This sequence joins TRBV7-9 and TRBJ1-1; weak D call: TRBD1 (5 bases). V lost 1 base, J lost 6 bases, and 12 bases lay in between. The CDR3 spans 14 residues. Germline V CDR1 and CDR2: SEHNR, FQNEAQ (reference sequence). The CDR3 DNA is TGTGCCAGCAGCTTAGGGCAGGGCTTTGCTGAAGCTTTCTTT. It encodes CASSLGQGFAEAFF.

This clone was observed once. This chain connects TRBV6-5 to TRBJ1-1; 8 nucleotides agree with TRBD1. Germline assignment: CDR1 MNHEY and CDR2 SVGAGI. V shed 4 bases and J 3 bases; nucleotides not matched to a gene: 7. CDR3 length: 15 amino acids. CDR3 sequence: CASSSLQGGDTEAFF. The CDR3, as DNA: TGTGCCAGCAGTTCCCTACAGGGGGGCGACACTGAAGCTTTCTTT.

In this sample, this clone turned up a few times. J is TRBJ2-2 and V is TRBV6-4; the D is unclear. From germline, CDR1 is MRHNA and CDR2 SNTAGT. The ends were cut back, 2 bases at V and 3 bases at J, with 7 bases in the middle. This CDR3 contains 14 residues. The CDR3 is CASSDGRDTGELFF. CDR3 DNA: TGTGCCAGCAGTGACGGAAGAGACACCGGGGAGCTGTTTTTT.

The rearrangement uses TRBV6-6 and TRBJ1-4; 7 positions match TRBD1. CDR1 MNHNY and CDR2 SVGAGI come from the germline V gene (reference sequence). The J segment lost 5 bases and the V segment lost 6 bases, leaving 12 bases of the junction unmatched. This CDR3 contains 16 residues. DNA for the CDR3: TGTGCCAGCAGGAGGACAGGTGGACTCTTGAATGAAAAACTGTTTTTT. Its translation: CASRRTGGLLNEKLFF.

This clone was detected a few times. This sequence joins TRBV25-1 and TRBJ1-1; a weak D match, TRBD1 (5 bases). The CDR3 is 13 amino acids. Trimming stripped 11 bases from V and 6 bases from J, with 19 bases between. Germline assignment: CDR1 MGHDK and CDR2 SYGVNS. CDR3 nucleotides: TGTGCCTCCCAGGGTGGGGTGGTCCCTGAAGCTTTCTTT. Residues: CASQGGVVPEAFF.

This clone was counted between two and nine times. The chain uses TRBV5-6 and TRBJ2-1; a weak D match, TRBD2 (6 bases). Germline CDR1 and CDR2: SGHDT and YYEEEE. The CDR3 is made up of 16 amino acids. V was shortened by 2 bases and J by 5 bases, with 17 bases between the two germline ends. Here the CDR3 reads CASSLYRGAANNEQFF. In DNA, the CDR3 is TGTGCCAGCAGCTTATATCGCGGGGCGGCAAACAATGAGCAGTTCTTC. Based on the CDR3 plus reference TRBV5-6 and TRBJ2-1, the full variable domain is DAGVTQSPTHLIKTRGQQVTLRCSPKSGHDTVSWYQQALGQGPQFIFQYYEEEERQRGNFPDRFSGHQFPNYSSELNVNALLLGDSALYLCASSLYRGAANNEQFFGPGTRLTVL.

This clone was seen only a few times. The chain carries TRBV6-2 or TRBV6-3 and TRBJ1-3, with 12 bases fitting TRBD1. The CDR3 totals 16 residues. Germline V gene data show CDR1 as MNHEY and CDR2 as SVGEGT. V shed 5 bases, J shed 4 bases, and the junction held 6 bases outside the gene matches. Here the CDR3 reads CASSRRDRGRGNTIYF. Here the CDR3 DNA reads TGTGCCAGCAGTCGTCGGGACAGGGGGCGCGGAAACACCATATATTTT.